This TCR beta chain was sequenced during a study of T cells in Graves' hyperthyroidism and ophthalmopathy. Study-level findings and limits: Also found in blood were most expanded thyroid clonotypes above 0.001.

Researchers barred patients who had uncontrolled infection, other autoimmune disease, pregnancy or lactation. Each diagnosis was grounded in clinical symptoms, serum thyroxine and TRAb, thyroid ultrasound, and orbital computed tomography. RNA transcripts provided the source from which TCR beta CDR3 regions were amplified. The HTBI set primed first-round TCR CDR3 RT-PCR. A single record per CDR3 protein comes from TCRdb applying MiXCR to the multiplex PCR reads. The sample includes some 510,000 distinct CDR3 sequences, around 21% of them seen just once. At least ten counts were recorded for this clonotype. What it binds is unknown. Material: blood. The origin of this receptor is a man aged 18 to 30 with Graves' hyperthyroidism.

CDR3 DNA: TGTGCCAGCAGACCACACATTTCCTCTGGAAACACCATATATTTT. This gives the protein CASRPHISSGNTIYF. The genes are TRBV6-2 or TRBV6-3 and TRBJ1-3, with D uncertain. The CDR3 is 15 amino acids. The germline V gene has CDR1 MNHEY and CDR2 SVGEGT. Trimming pared 6 bases from V and 0 bases from J, leaving 12 bases between.